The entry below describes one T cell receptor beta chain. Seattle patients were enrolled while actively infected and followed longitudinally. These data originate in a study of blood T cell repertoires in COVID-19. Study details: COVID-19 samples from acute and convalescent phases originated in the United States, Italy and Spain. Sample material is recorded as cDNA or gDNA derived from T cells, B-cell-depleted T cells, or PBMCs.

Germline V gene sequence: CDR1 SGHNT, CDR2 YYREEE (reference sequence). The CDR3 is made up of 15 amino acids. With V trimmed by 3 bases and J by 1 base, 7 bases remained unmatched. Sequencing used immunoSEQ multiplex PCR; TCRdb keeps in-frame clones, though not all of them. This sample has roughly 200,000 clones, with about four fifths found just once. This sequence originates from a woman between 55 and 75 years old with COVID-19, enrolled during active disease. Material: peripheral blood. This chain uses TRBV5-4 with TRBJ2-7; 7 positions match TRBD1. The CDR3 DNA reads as TGTGCCAGCAGCTCCCCGACAGGGCCGTCCTACGAGCAGTACTTC. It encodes CASSSPTGPSYEQYF.